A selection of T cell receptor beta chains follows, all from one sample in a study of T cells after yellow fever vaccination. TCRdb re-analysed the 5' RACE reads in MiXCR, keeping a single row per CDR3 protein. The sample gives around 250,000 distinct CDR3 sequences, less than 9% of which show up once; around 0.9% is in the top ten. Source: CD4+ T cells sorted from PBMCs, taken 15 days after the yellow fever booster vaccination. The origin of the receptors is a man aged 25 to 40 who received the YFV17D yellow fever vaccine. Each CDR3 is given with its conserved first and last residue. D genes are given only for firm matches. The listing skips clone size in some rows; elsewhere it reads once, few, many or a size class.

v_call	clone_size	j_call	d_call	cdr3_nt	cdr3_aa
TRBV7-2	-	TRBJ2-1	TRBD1	TGTGCCAGCGCCTCGACCGGGACAGGGGCCCATGAGCAGTTCTTC	CASASTGTGAHEQFF
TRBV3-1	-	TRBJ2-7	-	TGTACCAGCAGCTCATACGCATTCTACGAGCAGTACTTC	CTSSSYAFYEQYF
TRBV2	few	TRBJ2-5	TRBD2	TGTGCCAGCAGAGAGACTAGCGGACAAGAGACCCAGTACTTC	CASRETSGQETQYF
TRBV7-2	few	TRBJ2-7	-	TGTGCCAGCAGCTTAGGGGTTATAGGCTCCTACGAGCAGTACTTC	CASSLGVIGSYEQYF
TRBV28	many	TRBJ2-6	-	TGTGCCAGCAGCATGGACGGGGTTCGTGCCAACGTCCTGACTTTC	CASSMDGVRANVLTF
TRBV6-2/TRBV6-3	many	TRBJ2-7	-	TGTGCCAGCAGGAGGAAGGGGCGCAGCCCCCCCTACGAGCAGTACTTC	CASRRKGRSPPYEQYF
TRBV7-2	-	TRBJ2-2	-	TGTGCCAGCAGCTTAGGCAGGGTGGACACCGGGGAGCTGTTTTTT	CASSLGRVDTGELFF
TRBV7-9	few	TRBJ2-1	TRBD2	TGTGCCAGCAGCTTAACGGGAGGCCACAATGAGCAGTTCTTC	CASSLTGGHNEQFF
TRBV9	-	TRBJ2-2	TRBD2	TGTGCCAGCAGCGTAGACTTGGGGGGGAGGCGTCTCGGGCCCGGGGAGCTGTTTTTT	CASSVDLGGRRLGPGELFF
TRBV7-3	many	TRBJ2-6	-	TGTGCCAGCAGCGCCCAAGGGTCTGGGGCCAACGTCCTGACTTTC	CASSAQGSGANVLTF
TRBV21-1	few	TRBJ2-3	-	TGTGCCAGCAGCATTGAGGCTCTCGTTGACCGGGACAGGGGGCACCTGAAAAGCACAGATACGCAGTATTTT	CASSIEALVDRDRGHLKSTDTQYF
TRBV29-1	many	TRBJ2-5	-	TGCAGCGTTGTTGGGGGGGAGACCCAGTACTTC	CSVVGGETQYF
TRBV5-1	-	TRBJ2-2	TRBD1	TGCGCCAGCAGCTTATTGGGACAGGGAAGCACCGGGGAGCTGTTTTTT	CASSLLGQGSTGELFF
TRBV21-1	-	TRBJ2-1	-	TGTGCCAGCCGGCCCGCCAGACTAGCGGGAGGATTAGATGAGCAGTTCTTC	CASRPARLAGGLDEQFF
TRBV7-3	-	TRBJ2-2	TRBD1	TGTGCCAGCAGCAATCGGGGGACAGGGGATGACACCGGGGAGCTGTTTTTT	CASSNRGTGDDTGELFF
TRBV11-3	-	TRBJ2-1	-	TGTGCCAGCAGCTTAGACCCGGGTAATGAGCAGTTCTTC	CASSLDPGNEQFF
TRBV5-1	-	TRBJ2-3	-	TGCGCCAGCAGCTTGGACGGGGGGCTGCCAGATACGCAGTATTTT	CASSLDGGLPDTQYF
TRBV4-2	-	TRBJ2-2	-	TGTGCCAGCAGCCAAGATCTGTATAGAGGCGCCGGGGAGCTGTTTTTT	CASSQDLYRGAGELFF
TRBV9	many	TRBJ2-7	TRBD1	TGTGCCAGCAGCGTGAAGGACAGGGGTAACGAGCAGTACTTC	CASSVKDRGNEQYF
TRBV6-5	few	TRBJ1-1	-	TGTGCCAGCAGTTCACGGACATTGTTGGACACTGAAGCTTTCTTT	CASSSRTLLDTEAFF
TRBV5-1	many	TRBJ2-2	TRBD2	TGCGCCAGCAGCTTGGAGGTAGCGGGAGGGACCGGGGAGCTGTTTTTT	CASSLEVAGGTGELFF
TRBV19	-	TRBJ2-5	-	TGTGCCAGTAGTATAGGGCCGGGAAAGGAGACCCAGTACTTC	CASSIGPGKETQYF
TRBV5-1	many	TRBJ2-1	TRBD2	TGCGCCAGCAGCCAGTACACTAGCGGGAGGGCCGACTCCTACAATGAGCAGTTCTTC	CASSQYTSGRADSYNEQFF
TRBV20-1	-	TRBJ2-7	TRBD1	TGCAGTGCTAGCATTCTCAGGGGGCAGGCCTACGAGCAGTACTTC	CSASILRGQAYEQYF
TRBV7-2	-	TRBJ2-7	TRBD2	TGTGCCAGCAGCTTCTCCGGACTAGAAAACTACGAGCAGTACTTC	CASSFSGLENYEQYF
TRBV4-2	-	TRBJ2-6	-	TGTGCCAGCAGGGAACGGGGAACTGGGGCCAACGTCCTGACTTTC	CASRERGTGANVLTF
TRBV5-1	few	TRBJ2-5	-	TGCGCCAGCAGCTTGGGTATGTCAGTAGAAGAGACCCAGTACTTC	CASSLGMSVEETQYF
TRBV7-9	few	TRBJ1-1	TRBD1	TGTGCCAGCAGCATCGGGACAGCCGAAGCTTTCTTT	CASSIGTAEAFF
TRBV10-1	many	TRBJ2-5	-	TGCGCCAGCAGTGACTATAGACGGCGGGAGACCCAGTACTTC	CASSDYRRRETQYF
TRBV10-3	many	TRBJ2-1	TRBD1	TGTGCCATCAGTAAAGGGACAGGGAATGAGCAGTTCTTC	CAISKGTGNEQFF
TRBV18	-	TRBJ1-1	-	TGTGCCAGCTCACCCCCCATGAGGGCGGTTGAAGCTTTCTTT	CASSPPMRAVEAFF
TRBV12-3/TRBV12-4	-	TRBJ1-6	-	TGTGCCAGCACCGAAAGGTCCTCCTATAATTCACCCCTCCACTTT	CASTERSSYNSPLHF
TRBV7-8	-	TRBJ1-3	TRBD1	TGTGCCAGCAGCTCCCAGGGGGCAGCAGCTTCCGTCATATATTTT	CASSSQGAAASVIYF
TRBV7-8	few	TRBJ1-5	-	TGTGCCAGCAGCCTAAACACAGGGTATGATCAGCCCCAGCATTTT	CASSLNTGYDQPQHF
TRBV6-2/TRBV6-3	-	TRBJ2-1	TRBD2	TGTGCCAGCTACACTCCGGACCTCTCTAGCGGGCTGCGTTTCAATGAGCAGTTCTTC	CASYTPDLSSGLRFNEQFF
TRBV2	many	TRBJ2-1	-	TGTGCCAGCAGCAAGGACAGATCGAGCTCCTACAATGAGCAGTTCTTC	CASSKDRSSSYNEQFF
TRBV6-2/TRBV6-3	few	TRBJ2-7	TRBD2	TGTGCCAGCAGTTACCGTCCCTCCCCGCGGGAGACCTACGAGCAGTACTTC	CASSYRPSPRETYEQYF
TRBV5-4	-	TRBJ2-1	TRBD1	TGTGCCAGCAGCCGGGACAGGGAGAATGAGCAGTTCTTC	CASSRDRENEQFF
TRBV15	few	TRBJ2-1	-	TGTGCCACCAGAGGACGGAGCTCCTACAATGAGCAGTTCTTC	CATRGRSSYNEQFF
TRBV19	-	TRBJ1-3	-	TGTGCCACCCGCTCTACGGTCTCTGGAAACACCATATATTTT	CATRSTVSGNTIYF
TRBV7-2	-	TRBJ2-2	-	TGTGCCAGCAGCTTAGAACTCTACACCGGGGAGCTGTTTTTT	CASSLELYTGELFF
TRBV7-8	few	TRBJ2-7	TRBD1	TGTGCCAGCAGCTTAGTCCTCGGGACAGGGGGGAGAAGACACGAGCAGTACTTC	CASSLVLGTGGRRHEQYF
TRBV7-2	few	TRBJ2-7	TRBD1	TGTGCCAGCAGCTCTACAGGGGGAAGAGCCTACGAGCAGTACTTC	CASSSTGGRAYEQYF
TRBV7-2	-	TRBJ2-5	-	TGTGCCAGCAGTCCTATTCGGCGAGAGACCCAGTACTTC	CASSPIRRETQYF
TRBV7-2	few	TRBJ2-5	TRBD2	TGTGCCAGCAGCCGAAAACTAGCGGGATTCCTAGAGACCCAGTACTTC	CASSRKLAGFLETQYF
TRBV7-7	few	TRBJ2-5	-	TGTGCTAGCAGCTCCCGACAAGCCGTAGGGACCCAGTACTTC	CASSSRQAVGTQYF